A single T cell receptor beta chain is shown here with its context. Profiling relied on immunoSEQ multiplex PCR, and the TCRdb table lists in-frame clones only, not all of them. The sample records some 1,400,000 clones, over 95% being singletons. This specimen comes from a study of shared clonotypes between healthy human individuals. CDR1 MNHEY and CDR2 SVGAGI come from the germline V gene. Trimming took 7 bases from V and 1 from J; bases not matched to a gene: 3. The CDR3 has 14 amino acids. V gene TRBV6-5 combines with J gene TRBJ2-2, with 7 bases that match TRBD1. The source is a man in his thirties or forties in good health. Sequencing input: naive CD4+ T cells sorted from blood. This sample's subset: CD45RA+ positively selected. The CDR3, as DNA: TGTGCCAGCACGAACAGGGGGAACACCGGGGAGCTGTTTTTT. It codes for CASTNRGNTGELFF.